The clone carrying this TCR beta chain was found a few times. The entry originates in a study of T-cell reconstitution after alpha-beta-depleted transplantation in children. The TCRbeta library was prepared with unique molecular identifiers. TCRdb passed the PCR reads through MiXCR, listing each CDR3 protein once. This table has 330,000 or so distinct CDR3 sequences, around 10% appearing once. The CDR3 has 14 residues. V was clipped by 1 base and J by 5 bases; unmatched bases: 5. CDR1 SGHAT and CDR2 FQNNGV come from the germline V gene. This receptor was identified in a human donor who donated a stem cell graft to a child with acute lymphoblastic leukemia. The sequenced sample was PBMCs from the stem cell graft donor, obtained from the stem cell graft. The V call is TRBV11-2, the J call TRBJ2-7; 7 nucleotides align to TRBD2. CDR3 bases: TGTGCCAGCAGCTTAGGGCGGGGGTTCGACGAGCAGTACTTC. Translated, it gives CASSLGRGFDEQYF.